This T cell receptor (beta chain) was profiled in a study of PD-1 blockade in classical Hodgkin lymphoma. With regard to this clone: Its antigen is unidentified.

Trimming pared 4 bases from V and 7 bases from J, leaving 8 bases between. The CDR3 length is 12 residues. Germline V CDR1 and CDR2: SEHNR, FQNEAQ (reference sequence). Profiled with immunoSEQ multiplex PCR; TCRdb holds only in-frame clones, not every one. The data show about 93,000 clones, about 90% seen once. Study-wide findings and caveats: Whereas CD4+ TCR diversity had risen significantly by C4D1, CD8+ TCR diversity had not. Newly diagnosed patients and complete responders had comparable diversity at baseline.

Patients all relapsed after autologous stem cell transplantation, and there was variation in brentuximab vedotin exposure. The rearrangement uses TRBV7-9 and TRBJ2-1; maybe TRBD1 (5 bases). This TCR came from a human donor with classical Hodgkin lymphoma. The specimen comprised peripheral blood mononuclear cells (PBMCs), sampled before the second cycle of nivolumab. CDR3 nucleotides: TGTGCCAGCAGCTCGACAGTGAATGAGCAGTTCTTC. Translation gives CASSSTVNEQFF. The whole variable domain, filled in from reference TRBV7-9 and TRBJ2-1, reads DTGVSQNPRHKITKRGQNVTFRCDPISEHNRLYWYRQTLGQGPEFLTYFQNEAQLEKSRLLSDRFSAERPKGSFSTLEIQRTEQGDSAMYLCASSSTVNEQFFGPGTRLTVL.